This paragraph reports one T cell receptor beta chain. As yet, its antigen is unknown. The CDR3 contains 15 residues. The V end was cut by 5 bases, the J end by 5 bases, with 15 bases between. The sample originates from a study of T cells after yellow fever vaccination. TCR cDNA, made by 5'RACE template switching, carried an added universal primer site and UMIs. TCRdb re-derived calls from the 5' RACE reads in MiXCR, one entry per CDR3 protein. This table holds some 500,000 distinct CDR3 sequences, less than 15% found once. The study's findings and limits: Some clonotypes were seen in both the CD4 and the CD8 compartments. These made up a small share and likely arose from convergent recombination. Post-booster samples contained most primary-vaccination clones (more than 95% CD4, about 90% CD8). In FACS-sorted repertoires, abundant clonotypes from the bulk population could appear as contaminants.

The source material was PBMCs, sampled on the day of the yellow fever booster vaccination. The chain has TRBV12-3 or TRBV12-4 and TRBJ2-2; D is possibly TRBD2 (6 bases). This TCR came from a man younger than 40 who received the YFV17D yellow fever vaccine. In DNA form, the CDR3 reads TGTGCCAGCAGTGGGGAGGCTGGAAGGACCGGGGAGCTGTTTTTT. Protein sequence: CASSGEAGRTGELFF.